This T cell receptor (beta chain) came from a study of CXCR3-negative and CXCR3-positive naive CD8 T cells. Whole-study context: Per library, roughly 1.6 +/- 0.3 million reads; 130 million to 150 million TRB reads overall. Regarding the study as a whole: Against CXCR3-negative naive cells, CXCR3-positive naive cells showed more hydrophobic TRB CDR3s. Naive CXCR3-negative and CXCR3-positive cells had similar TRBV-TRBJ usage; memory differed. Surface CD5 looked about the same in the naive subsets, so the authors worked out TCR strength from TRB CDR3 properties. Similarly elevated diversity marked both naive subsets, with memory CD8+ cells showing far lower diversity.

The CDR3 length is 16 residues. Looked up from germline, CDR1 is SGHVS and CDR2 is FQNEAQ. Concerning this clonotype: Its target is not known.

The TRB cDNA libraries were prepared by 5' RACE with UMI labels. From the 5' RACE reads, TCRdb lists one entry per CDR3 protein and no DNA. The sample spans around 88,000 distinct CDR3 sequences; the ten largest clones claim 0.8% to 0.85%. The TCR comes from a human donor in good health. Some clones in this sample may be carry-over from other donors' samples. V usage is TRBV7-8 and J usage is TRBJ2-6. Sequences were obtained from naive CXCR3+ CD8+ T cells from blood. Subset: CD45RO-CCR7+CD27+CD95- naive CD8+ T cells expressing CXCR3 (TNR3+). The CDR3 loop is CASSPLYPSGANVLTF.